This section outlines one TCR beta chain sequence together with its context. The repertoire was sequenced with immunoSEQ multiplex PCR; TCRdb's copy has only in-frame clones and lacks some. Of 35,000 to 40,000 clones in the sample, roughly nine tenths are singletons; the top ten hold over 40%. From germline, CDR1 is KGHSH and CDR2 LQKENI. This CDR3 region has 17 residues. Trimming removed 0 bases from V and 2 bases from J; junction bases left unmatched: 1. This sample is part of a study of OX40 agonist ivuxolimab in advanced cancers. Overall study context: Hepatocellular carcinoma, melanoma, renal cell or head and neck cancer affected the dose-escalation patients.

The TCR sequence derives from an adult with an advanced solid tumor such as melanoma, head and neck, liver or kidney cancer. The sample here was CD4+ or CD8+ T cells sorted from blood, taken in a trial of the OX40 agonist ivuxolimab. The genes are TRBV18 and TRBJ2-3; 14 bases line up with TRBD2. CDR3 sequence: CASSPPGLAGATDTQYF. CDR3 bases: TGTGCCAGCTCACCACCGGGACTAGCGGGGGCCACAGATACGCAGTATTTT.